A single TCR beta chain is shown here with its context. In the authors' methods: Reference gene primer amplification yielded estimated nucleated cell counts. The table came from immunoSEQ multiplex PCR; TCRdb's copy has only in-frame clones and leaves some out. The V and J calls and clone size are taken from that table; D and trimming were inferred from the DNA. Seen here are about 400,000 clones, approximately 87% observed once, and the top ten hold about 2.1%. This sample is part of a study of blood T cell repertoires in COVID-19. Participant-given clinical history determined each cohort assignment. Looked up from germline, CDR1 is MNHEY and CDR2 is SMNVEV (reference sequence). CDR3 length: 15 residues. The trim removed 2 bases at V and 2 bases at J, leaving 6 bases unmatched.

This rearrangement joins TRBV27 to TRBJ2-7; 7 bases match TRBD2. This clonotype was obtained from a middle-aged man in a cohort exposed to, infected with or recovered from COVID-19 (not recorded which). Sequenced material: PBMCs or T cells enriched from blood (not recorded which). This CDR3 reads CASSLRGGSPYEQYF. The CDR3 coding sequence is TGTGCCAGCAGTTTACGCGGGGGAAGCCCCTACGAGCAGTACTTC.